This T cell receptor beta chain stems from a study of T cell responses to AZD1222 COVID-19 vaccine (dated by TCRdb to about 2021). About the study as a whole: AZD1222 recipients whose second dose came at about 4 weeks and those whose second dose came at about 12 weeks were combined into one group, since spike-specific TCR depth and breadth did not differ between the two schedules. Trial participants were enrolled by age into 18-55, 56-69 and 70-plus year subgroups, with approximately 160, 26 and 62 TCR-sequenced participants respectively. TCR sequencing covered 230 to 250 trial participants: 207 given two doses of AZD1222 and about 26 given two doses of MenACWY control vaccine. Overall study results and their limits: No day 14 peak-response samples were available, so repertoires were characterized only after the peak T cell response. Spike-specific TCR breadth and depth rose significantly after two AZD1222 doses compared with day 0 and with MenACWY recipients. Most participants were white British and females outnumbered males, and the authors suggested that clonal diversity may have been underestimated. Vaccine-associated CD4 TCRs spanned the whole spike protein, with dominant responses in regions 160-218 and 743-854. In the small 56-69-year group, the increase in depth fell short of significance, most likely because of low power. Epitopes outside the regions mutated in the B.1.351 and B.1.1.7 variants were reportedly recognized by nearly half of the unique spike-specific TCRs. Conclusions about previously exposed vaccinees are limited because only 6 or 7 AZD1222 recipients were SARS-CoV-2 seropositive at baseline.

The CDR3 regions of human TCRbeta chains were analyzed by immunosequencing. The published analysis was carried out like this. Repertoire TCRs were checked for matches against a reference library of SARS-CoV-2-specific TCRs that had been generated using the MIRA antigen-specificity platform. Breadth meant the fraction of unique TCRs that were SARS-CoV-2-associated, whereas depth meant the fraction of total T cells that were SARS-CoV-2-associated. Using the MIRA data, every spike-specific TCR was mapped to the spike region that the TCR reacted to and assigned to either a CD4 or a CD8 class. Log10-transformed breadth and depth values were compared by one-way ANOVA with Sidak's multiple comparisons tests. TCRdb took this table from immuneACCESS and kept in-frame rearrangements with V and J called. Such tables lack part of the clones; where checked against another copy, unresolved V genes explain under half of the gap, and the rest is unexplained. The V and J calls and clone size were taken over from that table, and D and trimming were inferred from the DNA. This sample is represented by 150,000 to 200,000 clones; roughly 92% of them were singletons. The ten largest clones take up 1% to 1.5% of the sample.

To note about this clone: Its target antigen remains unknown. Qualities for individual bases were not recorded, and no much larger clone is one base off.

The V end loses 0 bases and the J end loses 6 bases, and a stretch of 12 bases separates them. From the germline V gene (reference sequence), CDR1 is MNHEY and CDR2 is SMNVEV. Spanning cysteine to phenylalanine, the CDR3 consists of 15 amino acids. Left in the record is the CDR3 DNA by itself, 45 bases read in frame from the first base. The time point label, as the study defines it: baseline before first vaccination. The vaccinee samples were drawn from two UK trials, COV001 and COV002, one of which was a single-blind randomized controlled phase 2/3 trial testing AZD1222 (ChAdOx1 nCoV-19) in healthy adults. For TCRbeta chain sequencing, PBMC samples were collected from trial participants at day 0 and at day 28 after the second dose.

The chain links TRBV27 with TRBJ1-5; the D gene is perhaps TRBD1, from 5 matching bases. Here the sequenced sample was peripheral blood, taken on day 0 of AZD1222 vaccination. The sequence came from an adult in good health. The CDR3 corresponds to CASSLSASRGQPQHF. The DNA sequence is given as TGTGCCAGCAGTTTATCGGCGAGTAGGGGTCAGCCCCAGCATTTT.